This TCR beta chain came from a study of cytomegalovirus exposure and HLA in healthy donors. The donors (healthy individuals) were bone marrow donors. The study's findings and limits: Certain sequence variants were highly shared and formed a cluster, and this cluster was likely a sequencing artifact. Earlier analysis looked at TCR beta V segments, and most were productive about 90% or about 30% of the time. A later analysis found most CMV-associated TCR beta chains apparently HLA-restricted.

Notes on this clone: Its specificity is unknown.

The CDR3 is made up of 14 amino acids. With 8 bases clipped from V and 0 bases from J, the junction kept 3 bases outside the gene matches. Per the germline V gene, CDR1 is ENHRY and CDR2 is SYGVKD. The primer mix had 60 Vbeta and 13 Jbeta primers. Produced via immunoSEQ multiplex PCR; TCRdb's table is partial and in-frame only. This table holds 150,000 or so clones, approximately 81% found once. This chain uses TRBV10-3 with TRBJ2-3, with 9 bases matching TRBD2. The sample consisted of PBMCs. The sequence came from a woman between 18 and 30 years old in good health and CMV-seronegative. The CDR3 DNA reads TGTGCCATCGGAGCGGGGGGTAGCACAGATACGCAGTATTTT. The encoded protein is CAIGAGGSTDTQYF.